A single sample is the source of the 22 T cell receptor beta chains below, sequenced in a study of lymphopenia after photon versus proton radiotherapy. Produced via immunoSEQ multiplex PCR; TCRdb's table is partial and in-frame only. The sample lists tens of thousands of clones; around four fifths were seen once. Here the sequenced sample was peripheral blood, taken from a patient treated with proton-based radiotherapy. The source is a man aged 55-75 years with pancreatic cancer.

This chain connects TRBV6-5 to TRBJ2-3; D is uncertain. Per the germline V gene, CDR1 is MNHEY and CDR2 is SVGAGI. The length of the CDR3 is 15 residues. The V gene lost 2 bases and the J gene lost 0 bases, with 9 bases spanning the gap. The CDR3 bases are TGTGCCAGCAGTTACACGGCCTCTAGCACAGATACGCAGTATTTT. It codes for CASSYTASSTDTQYF.

This clone has just one count. The rearrangement uses TRBV7-2 and TRBJ2-7, with a weak D call TRBD2 (6 bases). The CDR3 runs to 13 residues. Germline CDR1 is SGHTA and CDR2 is FQGNSA. The ends were cut back, 5 bases at V and 7 bases at J, with 15 bases in the middle. The CDR3 here is CASSGGGLWEQYF. Here the CDR3 DNA reads TGTGCCAGCAGCGGGGGAGGCTTGTGGGAGCAGTACTTC.

V and J are TRBV29-1 and TRBJ1-4, with a tentative D call TRBD1 (5 bases). The CDR3 has 13 residues. Trimming shortened V by 6 bases and J by 3 bases, and 11 bases separated the two germline ends. CDR1 is SQVTM, CDR2 ANQGSEA, per germline. The CDR3 protein is CSVNQGANEKLFF. The CDR3 DNA sequence: TGCAGCGTGAACCAGGGCGCTAATGAAAAACTGTTTTTT.

The V call is TRBV28, the J call TRBJ2-5; D is possibly TRBD2 (7 bases). V lost 3 bases to trimming and J lost 4 bases, with 15 bases between them. CDR3 size: 15 residues. Per germline, CDR1 MDHEN and CDR2 SYDVKM. The CDR3 coding sequence is TGTGCCAGCAGTTTTCAAGCGGGACATACAGAGACCCAGTACTTC. Translation gives CASSFQAGHTETQYF.

The rearrangement joins TRBV27 to TRBJ2-5, with D possibly being TRBD1 (5 bases). Trimming took 4 bases from V and 3 from J, leaving 12 bases between them. CDR3 length: 14 residues. The V gene's germline CDR1 is MNHEY and CDR2 SMNVEV (reference sequence). The CDR3 DNA follows: TGTGCCAGCAGTTCTTACAGGCTAAAAGAGACCCAGTACTTC. It yields the protein CASSSYRLKETQYF.

The V call is TRBV5-1, the J call TRBJ2-3; D is perhaps TRBD1 (8 bases). Germline V CDR1 and CDR2: SGHRS, YFSETQ. V shed 1 base and J shed 4 bases, with 13 bases lying between them. The CDR3 totals 15 residues. The CDR3 reads CASSLTGGDADTQYF. The CDR3, as DNA: TGCGCCAGCAGCTTGACAGGGGGGGATGCAGATACGCAGTATTTT.

The CDR3 nucleotides are TGCGCCAGCAGCCATGGGTCCCCGGGCACTGAAGCTTTCTTT. As protein: CASSHGSPGTEAFF. The chain joins TRBV5-1 to TRBJ1-1; no clear D. Germline V gives CDR1 SGHRS, CDR2 YFSETQ. The CDR3 has 14 residues. Trimming stripped 4 bases from V and 4 bases from J, with 14 bases between.

The V and J genes are TRBV6-6 and TRBJ2-1, with TRBD1 identical over 12 bases. The ends lost 5 bases at V and 9 bases at J; junction bases unmatched: 8. CDR1 is MNHNY, CDR2 SVGAGI, per germline (reference sequence). The CDR3 length is 15 residues. The CDR3 nucleotides are TGTGCCAGCAGTCCCGGGACAGGGGGCAGGAGTGAGCAGTTCTTC. Translation: CASSPGTGGRSEQFF.

This clone was seen a few times. The chain recombines TRBV9 with TRBJ2-3; 13 nucleotides match TRBD2. CDR1 and CDR2 from the germline V gene are SGDLS and YYNGEE. V shed 0 bases, J shed 3 bases, and the junction held 1 base outside the gene matches. The CDR3 spans 16 residues. The CDR3 sequence: CASSVELAGGTDTQYF. CDR3 coding DNA: TGTGCCAGCAGCGTAGAACTAGCGGGAGGGACAGATACGCAGTATTTT.

This clone was observed a handful of times. This chain connects TRBV2 to TRBJ2-3, with TRBD2 as a possible D gene (7 bases). This CDR3 contains 15 residues. Trimming cost V 7 bases and J 2 bases, with 16 bases left between them. CDR1 and CDR2 (germline): SNHLY, FYNNEI. The CDR3: CASKGGVLDTDTQYF. The CDR3 nucleotides are TGTGCCAGCAAGGGGGGGGTTCTGGACACAGATACGCAGTATTTT.

This clone was seen a few times. This chain uses TRBV15 with TRBJ2-7, with 7 bases lining up with TRBD1. V gave up 1 base and J gave up 2 bases; unmatched junction bases: 8. Germline V gives CDR1 LNHNV, CDR2 YYDKDF (reference sequence). This CDR3 region has 16 residues. The CDR3 loop is CATSRVRAGGPYEQYF. Written as DNA, the CDR3 is TGTGCCACCAGCAGAGTAAGGGCAGGGGGACCCTACGAGCAGTACTTC.

The chain joins TRBV4-1 to TRBJ2-3; D may be TRBD2 (5 bases). V gave up 2 bases and J gave up 4 bases, with 16 bases separating them. Germline CDR1 MGHRA, CDR2 YSYEKL. The CDR3 sequence is 16 residues long. The DNA of the CDR3 is TGCGCCAGCAGCCAACTCGGCCTGGGGAGTTCAGATACGCAGTATTTT. It encodes CASSQLGLGSSDTQYF.

The genes are TRBV7-2 and TRBJ2-7; no reliable D call. V was pared by 4 bases and J by 6 bases, with 16 bases between. The V gene's germline CDR1 is SGHTA and CDR2 FQGNSA. The CDR3 spans 14 residues. The DNA of the CDR3 is TGTGCCAGCAGCTCGGTCCGGATTTCCGGCGAGCAGTACTTC. It translates to CASSSVRISGEQYF.

This clone showed up just once. The J gene is TRBJ2-1, the V gene TRBV7-3; TRBD2 matches 9 bases. The germline V gene encodes CDR1 SGHTA and CDR2 FQGTGA. CDR3 length: 17 residues. The V segment lost 4 bases and the J segment 2 bases; nucleotides outside the gene matches: 9. The CDR3 coding sequence is TGTGCCAGCAGCTCCCGGGGTAGCGGGAGTACCTACAATGAGCAGTTCTTC. This codes for CASSSRGSGSTYNEQFF.

V gene TRBV7-2 combines with J gene TRBJ2-7; tentative D call: TRBD1 (5 bases). Trimming cost V 4 bases and J 3 bases, with 10 bases left between them. The CDR3 loop spans 13 amino acids. In germline, CDR1 is SGHTA, CDR2 FQGNSA. The CDR3 region has the DNA TGTGCCAGCAGCTACGGACATTTCTACGAGCAGTACTTC. Translated, it gives CASSYGHFYEQYF.

V and J are TRBV6-1 and TRBJ2-6; no definite D call. Germline V lookup: CDR1 MNHNS, CDR2 SASEGT. The V gene lost 1 base and the J gene lost 0 bases, with 13 bases spanning the gap. The CDR3 runs to 18 residues. CDR3 in DNA: TGTGCCAGCAGTGAAGTCGGTCCCTCCTTCTCTGGGGCCAACGTCCTGACTTTC. This gives the protein CASSEVGPSFSGANVLTF.

This clone has only a few counts. The CDR3 DNA is TGTGCCAGCAGCCGACTACTGACAACCGGGGAGCTGTTTTTT. Translation: CASSRLLTTGELFF. This chain connects TRBV2 to TRBJ2-2, with D perhaps TRBD2 (5 bases). Deletions cut 6 bases from V and 5 bases from J, with 13 bases between. This CDR3 is 14 amino acids long. CDR1 SNHLY and CDR2 FYNNEI come from the germline V gene.

The V and J genes are TRBV29-1 and TRBJ2-2; TRBD1 matches 9 bases. The CDR3 is 16 residues long. V shed 0 bases and J 6 bases; nucleotides not matched to a gene: 8. Germline-derived CDR1 and CDR2 are SQVTM and ANQGSEA. This CDR3 is CSVEDTLTGGAGELFF. For the CDR3, the DNA is TGCAGCGTTGAAGATACATTGACAGGGGGAGCCGGGGAGCTGTTTTTT.

The chain has TRBV5-1 and TRBJ2-5; possibly TRBD2 for D (6 bases). The V end lost 2 bases, the J end lost 7 bases, and 18 bases lay between the germline ends. Germline V CDR1 and CDR2: SGHRS, YFSETQ. The CDR3 has 15 amino acids. Here the CDR3 DNA reads TGCGCCAGCAGCTTCTCGGGAAGGGAGGTGGGGACCCAGTACTTC. Amino acid sequence: CASSFSGREVGTQYF.

The rearrangement links TRBV7-3 to TRBJ2-1, with 7 bases matching TRBD1. Trimming took 4 bases from V and 7 from J; bases not matched to a gene: 10. Looked up from germline, CDR1 is SGHTA and CDR2 is FQGTGA. This CDR3 spans 15 amino acids. As DNA, the CDR3 is TGTGCCAGCAGCTCAGGGGGTCCCCCAGGGAATGAGCAGTTCTTC. This sequence encodes CASSSGGPPGNEQFF.

The chain uses TRBV2 and TRBJ2-1, with unresolved D. Germline CDR1 SNHLY, CDR2 FYNNEI. V lost 4 bases and J 2 bases, leaving 9 bases between the germline ends. CDR3 length equals 14 residues. The CDR3 DNA is TGTGCCAGCAGTGTAAAAGACCCCTACAATGAGCAGTTCTTC. Its protein is CASSVKDPYNEQFF.

V is TRBV15 and J is TRBJ2-7, with D tentatively TRBD1 (6 bases). The germline V and J ends were trimmed by 5 bases and 4 bases, with 21 bases remaining between them. The CDR3 spans 16 residues. Germline V gene data show CDR1 as LNHNV and CDR2 as YYDKDF (reference sequence). The CDR3 is CATSVDAGQPGYEQYF. The DNA of the CDR3 is TGTGCCACCAGCGTCGACGCTGGACAGCCCGGATACGAGCAGTACTTC.